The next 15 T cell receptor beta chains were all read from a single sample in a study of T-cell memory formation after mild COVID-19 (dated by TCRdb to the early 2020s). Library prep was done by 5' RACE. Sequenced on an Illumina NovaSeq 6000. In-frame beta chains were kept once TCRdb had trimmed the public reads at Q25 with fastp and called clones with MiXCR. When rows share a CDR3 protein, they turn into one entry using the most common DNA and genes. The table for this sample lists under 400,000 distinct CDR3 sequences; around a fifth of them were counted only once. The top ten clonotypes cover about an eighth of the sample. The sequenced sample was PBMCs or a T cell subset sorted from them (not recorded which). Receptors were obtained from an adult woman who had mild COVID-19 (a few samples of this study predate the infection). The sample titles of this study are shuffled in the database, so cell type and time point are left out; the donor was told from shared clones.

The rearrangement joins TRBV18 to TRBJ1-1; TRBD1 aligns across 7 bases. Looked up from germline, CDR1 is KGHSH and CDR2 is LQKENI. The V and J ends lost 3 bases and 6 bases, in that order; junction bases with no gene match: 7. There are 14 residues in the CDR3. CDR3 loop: CASSPDRANPEAFF. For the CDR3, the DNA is TGTGCCAGCTCACCCGACAGGGCGAATCCTGAAGCTTTCTTT.

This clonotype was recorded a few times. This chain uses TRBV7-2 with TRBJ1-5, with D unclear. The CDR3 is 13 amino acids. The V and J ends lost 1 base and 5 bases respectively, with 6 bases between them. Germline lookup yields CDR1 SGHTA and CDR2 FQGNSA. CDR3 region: CASSLEVDQPQHF. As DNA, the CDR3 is TGTGCCAGCAGCTTAGAAGTCGATCAGCCCCAGCATTTT.

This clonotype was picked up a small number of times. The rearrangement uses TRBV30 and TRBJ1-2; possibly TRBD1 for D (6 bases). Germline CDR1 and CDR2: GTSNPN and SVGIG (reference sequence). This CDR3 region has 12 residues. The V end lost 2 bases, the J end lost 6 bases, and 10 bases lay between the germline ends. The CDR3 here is CAWSRGANGYTF. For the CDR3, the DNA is TGTGCCTGGAGTCGGGGGGCTAATGGCTACACCTTC.

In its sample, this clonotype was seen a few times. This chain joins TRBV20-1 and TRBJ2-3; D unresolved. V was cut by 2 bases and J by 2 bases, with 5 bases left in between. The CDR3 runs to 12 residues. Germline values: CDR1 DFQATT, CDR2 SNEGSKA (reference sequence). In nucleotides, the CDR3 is TGCAGTGCTAGAACCTACACAGATACGCAGTATTTT. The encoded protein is CSARTYTDTQYF.

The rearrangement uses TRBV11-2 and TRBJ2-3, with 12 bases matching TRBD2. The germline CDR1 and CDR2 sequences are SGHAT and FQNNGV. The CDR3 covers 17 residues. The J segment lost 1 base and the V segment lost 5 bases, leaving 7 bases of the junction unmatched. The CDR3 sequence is CASSRPTSGRGTDTQYF. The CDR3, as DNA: TGTGCCAGCAGCCGCCCGACTAGCGGGAGAGGCACAGATACGCAGTATTTT.

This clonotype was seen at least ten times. The CDR3 here is CASSLRGVAGGANTGELFF. The CDR3 nucleotides read TGTGCCAGTTCTTTGCGAGGGGTAGCGGGGGGCGCGAACACCGGGGAGCTGTTTTTT. The chain combines TRBV19 with TRBJ2-2; 10 nucleotides align to TRBD2. CDR1 LNHDA and CDR2 SQIVND come from the germline V gene (reference sequence). After removal of 8 bases from V and 0 bases from J, the junction contained 15 bases not matched to a gene. This CDR3 comprises 19 residues.

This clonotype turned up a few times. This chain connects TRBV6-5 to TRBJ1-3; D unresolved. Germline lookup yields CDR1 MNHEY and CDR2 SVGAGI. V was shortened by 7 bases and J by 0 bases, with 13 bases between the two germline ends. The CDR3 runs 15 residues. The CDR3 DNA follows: TGTGCCAGCACTCGAGGACCGAGCTCTGGAAACACCATATATTTT. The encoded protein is CASTRGPSSGNTIYF.

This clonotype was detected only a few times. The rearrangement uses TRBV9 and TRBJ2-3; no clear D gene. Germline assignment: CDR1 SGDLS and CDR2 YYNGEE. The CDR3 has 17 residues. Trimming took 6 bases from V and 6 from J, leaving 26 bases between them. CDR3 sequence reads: CASTPSPIGGTPDTQYF. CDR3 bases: TGTGCCAGCACCCCCTCCCCGATCGGCGGAACCCCGGATACGCAGTATTTT. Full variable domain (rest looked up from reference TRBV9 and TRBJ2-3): DSGVTQTPKHLITATGQRVTLRCSPRSGDLSVYWYQQSLDQGLQFLIQYYNGEERAKGNILERFSAQQFPDLHSELNLSSLELGDSALYFCASTPSPIGGTPDTQYFGPGTRLTVL.

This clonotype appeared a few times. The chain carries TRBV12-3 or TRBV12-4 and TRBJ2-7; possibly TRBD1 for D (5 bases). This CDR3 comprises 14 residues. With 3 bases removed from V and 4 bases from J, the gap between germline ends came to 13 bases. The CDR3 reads CASSFALQGYEQYF. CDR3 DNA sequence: TGTGCCAGCAGTTTCGCACTCCAGGGATACGAGCAGTACTTC.

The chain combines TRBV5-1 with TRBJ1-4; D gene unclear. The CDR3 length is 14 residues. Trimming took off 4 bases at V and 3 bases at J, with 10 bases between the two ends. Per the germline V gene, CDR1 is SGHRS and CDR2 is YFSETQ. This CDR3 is CASSRDGSNEKLFF. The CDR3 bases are TGCGCCAGCAGCCGCGACGGATCTAATGAAAAACTGTTTTTT.

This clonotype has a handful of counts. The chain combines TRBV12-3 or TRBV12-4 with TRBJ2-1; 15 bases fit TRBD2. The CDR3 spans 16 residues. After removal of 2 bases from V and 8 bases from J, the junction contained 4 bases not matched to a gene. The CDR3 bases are TGTGCCAGCAGTTTATTTCGGACTAGCGGGGGGGATGAGCAGTTCTTC. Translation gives CASSLFRTSGGDEQFF.

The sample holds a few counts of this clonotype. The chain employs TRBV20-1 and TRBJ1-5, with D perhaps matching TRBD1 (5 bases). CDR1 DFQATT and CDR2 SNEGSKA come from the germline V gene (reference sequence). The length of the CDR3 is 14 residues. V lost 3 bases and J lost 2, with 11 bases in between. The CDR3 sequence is CSARGTTGNQPQHF. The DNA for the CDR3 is TGCAGTGCTAGGGGGACCACCGGCAATCAGCCCCAGCATTTT.

The CDR3 nucleotides are TGTGCCAGCAGCCAACAGGACACTACAGCTTTCTTT. Protein product: CASSQQDTTAFF. The chain employs TRBV14 and TRBJ1-1; D perhaps matches TRBD1 (5 bases). Germline V CDR1 and CDR2: SGHDN, FVKESK. Trimming shortened V by 2 bases and J by 10 bases, and 11 bases separated the two germline ends. The CDR3 sequence is 12 residues long.

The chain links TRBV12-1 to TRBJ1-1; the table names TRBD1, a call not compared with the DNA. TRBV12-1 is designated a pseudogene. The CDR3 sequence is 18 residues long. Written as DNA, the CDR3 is TGTGCCAGCAGTCCCAGAAGTGGGGGGATCCAAATTGACACTGAAGCTTTCTTT. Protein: CASSPRSGGIQIDTEAFF.

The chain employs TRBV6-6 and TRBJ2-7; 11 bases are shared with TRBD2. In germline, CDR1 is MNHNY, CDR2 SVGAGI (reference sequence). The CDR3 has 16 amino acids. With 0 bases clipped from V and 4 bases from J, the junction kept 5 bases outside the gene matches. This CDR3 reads CASSYSSTSGEYEQYF. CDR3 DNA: TGTGCCAGCAGTTACTCCTCGACTAGCGGGGAATACGAGCAGTACTTC.